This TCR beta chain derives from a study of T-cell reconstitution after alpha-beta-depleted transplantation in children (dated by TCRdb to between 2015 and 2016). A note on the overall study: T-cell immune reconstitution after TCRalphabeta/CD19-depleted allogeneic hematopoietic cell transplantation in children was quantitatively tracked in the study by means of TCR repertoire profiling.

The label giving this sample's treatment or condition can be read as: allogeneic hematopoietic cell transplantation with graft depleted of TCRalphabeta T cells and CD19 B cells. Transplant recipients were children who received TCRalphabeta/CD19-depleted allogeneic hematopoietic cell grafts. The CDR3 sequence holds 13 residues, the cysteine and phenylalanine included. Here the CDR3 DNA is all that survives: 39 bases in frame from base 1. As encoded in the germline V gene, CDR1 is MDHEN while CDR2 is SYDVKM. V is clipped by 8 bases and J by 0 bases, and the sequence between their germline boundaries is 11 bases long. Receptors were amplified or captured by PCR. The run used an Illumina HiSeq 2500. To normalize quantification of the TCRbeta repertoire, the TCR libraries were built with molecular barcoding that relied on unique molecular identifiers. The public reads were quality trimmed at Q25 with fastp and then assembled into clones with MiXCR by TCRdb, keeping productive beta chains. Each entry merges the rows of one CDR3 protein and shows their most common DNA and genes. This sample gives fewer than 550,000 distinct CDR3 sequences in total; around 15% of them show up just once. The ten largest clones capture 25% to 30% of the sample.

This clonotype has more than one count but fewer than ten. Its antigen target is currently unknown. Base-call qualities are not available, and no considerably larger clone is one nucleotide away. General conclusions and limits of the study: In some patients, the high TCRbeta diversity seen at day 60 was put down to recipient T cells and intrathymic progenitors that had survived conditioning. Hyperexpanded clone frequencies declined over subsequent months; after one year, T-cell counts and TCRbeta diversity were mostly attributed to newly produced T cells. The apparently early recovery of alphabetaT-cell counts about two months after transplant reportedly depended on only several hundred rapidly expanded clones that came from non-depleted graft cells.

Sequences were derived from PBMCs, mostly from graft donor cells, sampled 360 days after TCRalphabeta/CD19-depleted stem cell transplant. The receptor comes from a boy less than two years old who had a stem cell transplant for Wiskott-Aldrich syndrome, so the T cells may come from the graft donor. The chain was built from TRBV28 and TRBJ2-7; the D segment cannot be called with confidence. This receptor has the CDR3 CASRNRNSYEQYF. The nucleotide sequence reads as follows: TGTGCCAGCCGGAATAGGAACTCCTACGAGCAGTACTTC.